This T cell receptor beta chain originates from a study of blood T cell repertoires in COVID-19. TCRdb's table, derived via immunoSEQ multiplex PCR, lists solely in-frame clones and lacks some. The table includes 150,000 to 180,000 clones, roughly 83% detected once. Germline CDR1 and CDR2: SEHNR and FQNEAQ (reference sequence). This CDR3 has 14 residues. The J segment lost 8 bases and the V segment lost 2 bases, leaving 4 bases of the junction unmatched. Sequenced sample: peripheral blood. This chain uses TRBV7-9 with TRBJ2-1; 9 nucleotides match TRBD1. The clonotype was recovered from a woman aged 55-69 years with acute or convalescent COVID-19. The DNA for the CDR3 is TGTGCCAGCAGCTTAACAGGGGGCTCGTATGAGCAGTTCTTC. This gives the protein CASSLTGGSYEQFF.